This passage covers 14 T cell receptor beta chains from one sample sequenced in a study of radiotherapy plus CTLA-4 blockade in lung cancer. TCRdb's copy holds only in-frame clones and misses some; the assay was immunoSEQ multiplex PCR. The sample contains roughly 88,000 clones, roughly four fifths of which appear only once. The sample consisted of peripheral blood, taken from a patient treated with radiotherapy plus ipilimumab. The receptors originated from a human donor with non-small cell lung cancer who had stable disease on radiotherapy plus ipilimumab.

This clone came up once. V and J are TRBV5-6 and TRBJ2-1; no clear D gene. The CDR3 contains 14 residues. Germline loops: CDR1 SGHDT, CDR2 YYEEEE. Trimming pared 1 base from V and 7 bases from J, leaving 12 bases between. The chain's CDR3 is CASSLTGVSNEQFF. The CDR3 DNA follows: TGTGCCAGCAGCTTGACTGGGGTTTCTAATGAGCAGTTCTTC.

This chain links TRBV30 with TRBJ1-3, with D possibly TRBD1 on 6 matching bases. The CDR3 sequence is 16 residues long. Germline V CDR1 and CDR2: GTSNPN, SVGIG (reference sequence). V shed 0 bases and J shed 4 bases, with 16 bases lying between them. DNA of the CDR3: TGTGCCTGGAGTGTACCTCCCTCAGGGGCCGGAAACACCATATATTTT. Residues: CAWSVPPSGAGNTIYF. The full variable domain, rest sourced from reference TRBV30 and TRBJ1-3, is SQTIHQWPATLVQPVGSPLSLECTVEGTSNPNLYWYRQAAGRGLQLLFYSVGIGQISSEVPQNLSASRPQDRQFILSSKKLLLSDSGFYLCAWSVPPSGAGNTIYFGEGSWLTVV.

This CDR3 is CASGLVKGGLGNTEAFF. CDR3 DNA sequence: TGTGCTAGTGGTTTGGTAAAGGGGGGGCTGGGGAACACTGAAGCTTTCTTT. V and J are TRBV12-5 and TRBJ1-1, with D tentatively TRBD1 (6 bases). Per germline, CDR1 LGHNT and CDR2 FRNRAP. The CDR3 is 17 amino acids. The ends were cut back, 0 bases at V and 1 base at J, with 15 bases in the middle.

V usage is TRBV1 and J usage is TRBJ1-2; the table assigns TRBD1, which was not confirmed against the DNA. TRBV1 is a pseudogene. This CDR3 comprises 14 residues. CDR3 nucleotides: TGCACCAGCAGAGACGGACAGATTAACTATGGCTACACCTTC. This encodes CTSRDGQINYGYTF.

V and J are TRBV5-1 and TRBJ1-3, with D maybe TRBD1 (5 bases). Germline CDR1 is SGHRS and CDR2 is YFSETQ. Trimming took off 0 bases at V and 0 bases at J, with 16 bases between the two ends. This CDR3 region has 18 residues. The CDR3: CASSLVGTNLLSGNTIYF. Here the CDR3 DNA reads TGCGCCAGCAGCTTGGTAGGGACGAATCTCCTCTCTGGAAACACCATATATTTT. The full variable domain, in which reference TRBV5-1 and TRBJ1-3 provide the parts outside the CDR3, is KAGVTQTPRYLIKTRGQQVTLSCSPISGHRSVSWYQQTPGQGLQFLFEYFSETQRNKGNFPGRFSGRQFSNSRSEMNVSTLELGDSALYLCASSLVGTNLLSGNTIYFGEGSWLTVV.

This chain joins TRBV6-4 and TRBJ2-1; D gene ambiguous. The CDR3 has 14 amino acids. Germline V CDR1 and CDR2: MRHNA, SNTAGT. Between the trimmed V and J ends, which lost 4 bases and 2 bases, there was a span of 9 bases. The CDR3 nucleotides read TGTGCCAGCAGTGTGCCTAAGCCCTACAATGAGCAGTTCTTC. This sequence encodes CASSVPKPYNEQFF.

The chain recombines TRBV5-5 with TRBJ2-7; D is undetermined. Between the trimmed V and J ends, which lost 0 bases and 2 bases, there was a span of 3 bases. The CDR3 covers 12 residues. Germline CDR1 reads SGHKS; CDR2 reads YYEKEE (reference sequence). The CDR3 coding sequence is TGTGCCAGCAGCTTGGGCACCTACGAGCAGTACTTC. This gives the protein CASSLGTYEQYF.

The J gene is TRBJ1-4, the V gene TRBV5-5; maybe TRBD1 (5 bases). CDR1 SGHKS and CDR2 YYEKEE come from the germline V gene (reference sequence). This CDR3 is built from 15 residues. Trimming cost V 3 bases and J 11 bases, with 20 bases left between them. DNA of the CDR3: TGTGCCAGCAGCTCGGGACGGTCCATGGAGGGGAAACTGTTTTTT. The encoded protein is CASSSGRSMEGKLFF.

The chain uses TRBV28 and TRBJ2-3; 8 bases fit TRBD2. This CDR3 is built from 15 residues. Trimming at V came to 6 bases and at J to 0 bases, leaving 5 bases not matched to a gene. Germline V gene data show CDR1 as MDHEN and CDR2 as SYDVKM. Here the CDR3 DNA reads TGTGCCAGCAGGCGGGGGGCCACTAGCACAGATACGCAGTATTTT. Its translation: CASRRGATSTDTQYF.

The chain joins TRBV6-1 to TRBJ2-7, with 8 bases aligning to TRBD2. Germline-derived CDR1 and CDR2 are MNHNS and SASEGT. The CDR3 runs 14 residues. The junction had 10 bases not matched to a gene; V was cut back by 5 bases and J by 7 bases. Here the CDR3 reads CASSYGTSTNEQYF. The CDR3 coding sequence is TGTGCCAGCAGTTATGGGACTAGTACGAATGAGCAGTACTTC.

This clone was seen a few times. The chain is built from TRBV27 and TRBJ1-6; no clear D. V shed 4 bases and J shed 0 bases, with 7 bases lying between them. Per germline, CDR1 MNHEY and CDR2 SMNVEV (reference sequence). The CDR3 totals 15 residues. CDR3 DNA: TGTGCCAGCAGTTACGGGAGCTCCTATAATTCACCCCTCCACTTT. Protein product: CASSYGSSYNSPLHF.

Worth noting for this clone: Other nucleotide sequences in the sample specify the same CDR3. V and J are TRBV19 and TRBJ1-2, with 8 positions matching TRBD1. The CDR3 runs 13 residues. Germline V gives CDR1 LNHDA, CDR2 SQIVND (reference sequence). Trimming cost V 5 bases and J 5 bases; bases outside gene matches: 4. CDR3 coding DNA: TGTGCCAGTAGTCCCCGGACAGGGTATGGCTACACCTTC. This translates into CASSPRTGYGYTF. Full variable domain (missing parts from reference TRBV19 and TRBJ1-2): DGGITQSPKYLFRKEGQNVTLSCEQNLNHDAMYWYRQDPGQGLRLIYYSQIVNDFQKGDIAEGYSVSREKKESFPLTVTSAQKNPTAFYLCASSPRTGYGYTFGSGTRLTVV.

CDR3 loop: CARPTDSGANVLTF. As DNA, the CDR3 is TGCGCCAGGCCAACAGACTCTGGGGCCAACGTCCTGACTTTC. V is TRBV4-1 and J is TRBJ2-6; D is unresolved. The germline V gene encodes CDR1 MGHRA and CDR2 YSYEKL. V lost 9 bases and J lost 0, with 9 bases in between. The CDR3 extends over 14 amino acids.

This clone was picked up one time. The rearrangement links TRBV18 to TRBJ2-5; D uncertain. The J call may be incorrect, as the DNA end agrees better with TRBJ2-7. Germline V CDR1 and CDR2: KGHSH, LQKENI. The CDR3 extends over 13 amino acids. The CDR3 spells CASSPGEGYEQYF. The DNA of the CDR3 is TGTGCCAGCTCACCAGGAGAAGGCTACGAGCAGTACTTC.